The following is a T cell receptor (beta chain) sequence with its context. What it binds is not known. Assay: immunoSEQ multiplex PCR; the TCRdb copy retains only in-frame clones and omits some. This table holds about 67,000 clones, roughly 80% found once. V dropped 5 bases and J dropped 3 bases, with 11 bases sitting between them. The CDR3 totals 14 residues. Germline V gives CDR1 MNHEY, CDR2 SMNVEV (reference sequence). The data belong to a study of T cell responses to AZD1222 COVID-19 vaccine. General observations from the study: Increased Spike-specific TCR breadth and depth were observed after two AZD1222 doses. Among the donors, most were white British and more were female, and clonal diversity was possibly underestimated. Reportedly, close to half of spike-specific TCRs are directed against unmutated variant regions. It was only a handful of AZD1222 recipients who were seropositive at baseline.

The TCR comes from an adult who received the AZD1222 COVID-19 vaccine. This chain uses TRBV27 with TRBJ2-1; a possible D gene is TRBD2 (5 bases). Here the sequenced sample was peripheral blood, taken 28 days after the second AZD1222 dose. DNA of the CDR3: TGTGCCAGCAGTCCCAGGACTCGCTACAATGAGCAGTTCTTC. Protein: CASSPRTRYNEQFF.